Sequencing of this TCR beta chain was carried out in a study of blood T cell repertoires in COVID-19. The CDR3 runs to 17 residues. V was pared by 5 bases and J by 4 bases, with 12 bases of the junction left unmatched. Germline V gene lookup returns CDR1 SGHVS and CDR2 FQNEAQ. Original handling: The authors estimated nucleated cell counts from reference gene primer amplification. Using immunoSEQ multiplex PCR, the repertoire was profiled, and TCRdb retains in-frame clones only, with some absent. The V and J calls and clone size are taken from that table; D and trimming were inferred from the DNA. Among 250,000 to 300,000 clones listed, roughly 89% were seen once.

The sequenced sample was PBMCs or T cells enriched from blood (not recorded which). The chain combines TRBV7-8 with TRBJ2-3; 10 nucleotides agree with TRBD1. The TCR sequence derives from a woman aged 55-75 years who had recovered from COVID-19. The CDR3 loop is CASSPQADRGWSDTQYF. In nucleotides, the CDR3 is TGTGCCAGCAGCCCCCAAGCGGACAGGGGGTGGTCAGATACGCAGTATTTT.